What follows are 25 T cell receptor beta chains derived from one specimen sequenced in a study of blood T cell repertoires in COVID-19. The assay was immunoSEQ multiplex PCR, and TCRdb's table has in-frame clones only and misses some. The sample yields about 140,000 clones, around 89% seen once. Material: peripheral blood. The receptors stem from a man aged 55 to 69 with active or convalescent COVID-19.

V usage is TRBV19 and J usage is TRBJ2-6, with D tentatively TRBD1 (5 bases). The CDR3 totals 17 residues. V lost 7 bases and J lost 4, with 20 bases in between. Germline V gives CDR1 LNHDA, CDR2 SQIVND (reference sequence). The CDR3 nucleotides read TGTGCCAGTAAAATGAGAAATCAGGGCGTGGGGGCCAACGTCCTGACTTTC. It encodes CASKMRNQGVGANVLTF. Full variable domain (outside the CDR3, taken from reference TRBV19 and TRBJ2-6): DGGITQSPKYLFRKEGQNVTLSCEQNLNHDAMYWYRQDPGQGLRLIYYSQIVNDFQKGDIAEGYSVSREKKESFPLTVTSAQKNPTAFYLCASKMRNQGVGANVLTFGAGSRLTVL.

V gene TRBV5-1 combines with J gene TRBJ2-1; D is perhaps TRBD1 (5 bases). Deletions cut 6 bases from V and 8 bases from J, with 12 bases between. Looked up from germline, CDR1 is SGHRS and CDR2 is YFSETQ. The CDR3 extends over 12 amino acids. The CDR3 DNA follows: TGCGCCAGCACCGAGACAGAAGATGAGCAGTTCTTC. Encoded protein: CASTETEDEQFF.

Comments on this clone: Its ends do not fully match the called genes, so a read error is possible. The J gene is TRBJ2-6, the V gene TRBV28, with 7 bases fitting TRBD2. Germline V gives CDR1 MDHEN, CDR2 SYDVKM. The CDR3 contains 16 residues. The CDR3 DNA reads TGTGCCAGCAGCCTGGGGGGGTTATCCGGGGCCAACGTCCTGATTTTC. This codes for CASSLGGLSGANVLIF.

This clone was detected only once. The chain links TRBV27 to TRBJ1-5, with TRBD1 as a possible D gene (6 bases). Germline CDR1 reads MNHEY; CDR2 reads SMNVEV (reference sequence). V dropped 5 bases and J dropped 4 bases, with 12 bases sitting between them. This CDR3 region has 14 residues. CDR3 sequence (DNA): TGTGCCAGCAGTCCCAGGGGTCGAAATCAGCCCCAGCATTTT. Amino acids: CASSPRGRNQPQHF.

The chain has TRBV30 and TRBJ1-1, with D hard to call. The germline V gene has CDR1 GTSNPN and CDR2 SVGIG (reference sequence). V dropped 0 bases and J dropped 0 bases, with 14 bases sitting between them. The CDR3 extends over 16 amino acids. The CDR3 protein is CAWSVLGGGMNTEAFF. The CDR3 DNA sequence: TGTGCCTGGAGTGTACTTGGCGGCGGGATGAACACTGAAGCTTTCTTT. Full variable domain (outside the CDR3, taken from reference TRBV30 and TRBJ1-1): SQTIHQWPATLVQPVGSPLSLECTVEGTSNPNLYWYRQAAGRGLQLLFYSVGIGQISSEVPQNLSASRPQDRQFILSSKKLLLSDSGFYLCAWSVLGGGMNTEAFFGQGTRLTVV.

The chain uses TRBV6-6 and TRBJ1-1; 7 bases agree with TRBD1. Germline V lookup: CDR1 MNHNY, CDR2 SVGAGI (reference sequence). This CDR3 has 14 amino acids. The junction had 9 bases not matched to a gene; V was cut back by 6 bases and J by 5 bases. This CDR3 is CASSWQGEVTEAFF. The CDR3 DNA sequence: TGTGCCAGCAGCTGGCAGGGGGAAGTGACTGAAGCTTTCTTT.

V is TRBV7-3 and J is TRBJ1-1; 7 nucleotides agree with TRBD1. Germline CDR1 and CDR2: SGHTA and FQGTGA. This CDR3 has 13 amino acids. After removal of 4 bases from V and 6 bases from J, the junction contained 5 bases not matched to a gene. The CDR3 loop is CASSSGGIAEAFF. CDR3 coding DNA: TGTGCCAGCAGCTCAGGGGGAATAGCTGAAGCTTTCTTT.

V is TRBV6-1 and J is TRBJ1-1; D possibly corresponds to TRBD1 (6 bases). Germline CDR1 MNHNS, CDR2 SASEGT. This CDR3 contains 15 residues. Trimming removed 3 bases at V and 1 base at J, with 12 bases between. CDR3 coding DNA: TGTGCCAGCAGTGACCCCAGGGGTGAGAACACTGAAGCTTTCTTT. As protein: CASSDPRGENTEAFF.

The genes are TRBV19 and TRBJ1-1; D uncertain. Trimming stripped 6 bases from V and 0 bases from J, with 14 bases between. Germline V gene sequence: CDR1 LNHDA, CDR2 SQIVND (reference sequence). CDR3 size: 15 residues. CDR3 region: CASSPAGNMNTEAFF. CDR3 bases: TGTGCCAGTAGCCCTGCGGGTAACATGAACACTGAAGCTTTCTTT.

The V gene is TRBV28, the J gene TRBJ2-1; 8 positions agree with TRBD2. The CDR3 consists of 15 residues. Germline CDR1 and CDR2: MDHEN and SYDVKM. Trimming removed 10 bases from V and 7 bases from J; junction bases left unmatched: 15. CDR3 in amino acids: CATGPPGGLGNEQFF. The CDR3 coding sequence is TGTGCCACCGGCCCACCGGGGGGGCTGGGGAATGAGCAGTTCTTC.

J is TRBJ2-7 and V is TRBV2; 10 positions match TRBD1. J lost 2 bases, V lost 8 bases, and 3 bases had no gene match. Germline V gene lookup returns CDR1 SNHLY and CDR2 FYNNEI. CDR3 size: 13 residues. The CDR3 region has the DNA TGTGCCAGCGGGGGACAGGGGCCCTACGAGCAGTACTTC. Translated: CASGGQGPYEQYF.

This clone was observed a single time. V usage is TRBV2 and J usage is TRBJ2-2; 7 bases are a match to TRBD1. Germline CDR1 is SNHLY and CDR2 is FYNNEI. The CDR3 has 16 residues. V gave up 6 bases and J gave up 3 bases; unmatched junction bases: 10. For the CDR3, the DNA is TGTGCCAGCAGGCTCTCCAGGGGGTCGGACACCGGGGAGCTGTTTTTT. As protein: CASRLSRGSDTGELFF.

This chain connects TRBV7-9 to TRBJ2-3, with D possibly being TRBD1 (6 bases). V lost 3 bases and J lost 2, with 21 bases in between. From germline, CDR1 is SEHNR and CDR2 FQNEAQ (reference sequence). The CDR3 length is 18 residues. This CDR3 is CASSLGASSWIFTDTQYF. CDR3 nucleotide sequence: TGTGCCAGCAGCTTGGGGGCTAGTTCGTGGATCTTCACAGATACGCAGTATTTT.

This chain connects TRBV30 to TRBJ2-5; a possible D gene is TRBD2 (6 bases). V was shortened by 6 bases and J by 4 bases, with 18 bases between the two germline ends. This CDR3 has 14 residues. Germline CDR1 GTSNPN, CDR2 SVGIG (reference sequence). The CDR3 is CACNQGGDPETQYF. The CDR3 coding sequence is TGTGCCTGCAACCAGGGCGGGGACCCAGAGACCCAGTACTTC.

The sample holds a few counts of this clone. A read error may produce the germline difference seen at one junction end. As DNA, the CDR3 is TGTGCCAGCAGGGAAGCGGGGGGGCGAAAATACAATGAGCAGTTCTTC. It codes for CASREAGGRKYNEQFF. The chain employs TRBV6-1 and TRBJ2-1; 10 bases map to TRBD2. Germline CDR1 and CDR2: MNHNS and SASEGT. CDR3 length equals 16 residues.

Comments on this clone: Sequence at one end of the junction differs from germline and may be a read error. J is TRBJ2-3 and V is TRBV7-7; 11 bases agree with TRBD2. CDR3 length: 18 residues. Germline CDR1 reads SSHAT; CDR2 reads FNYEAQ (reference sequence). The CDR3 region has the DNA TGTGCTAGCAGCTCCGGTCCTCTACTAGCGGGGGCTCTCGGTACGCAGTATTTT. Residues: CASSSGPLLAGALGTQYF.

The V and J genes are TRBV7-9 and TRBJ1-4; 7 bases match TRBD1. The CDR3 runs 14 residues. V lost 4 bases, J lost 8 bases, and 7 bases stayed unmatched. Looked up from germline, CDR1 is SEHNR and CDR2 is FQNEAQ (reference sequence). The CDR3 region is CASSYGQVGEKLFF. The CDR3 DNA sequence: TGTGCCAGCAGCTACGGACAGGTTGGGGAAAAACTGTTTTTT.

This clone was recorded only once. The V and J genes are TRBV5-1 and TRBJ2-7; 8 bases are a match to TRBD1. This CDR3 is built from 15 residues. V was clipped by 0 bases and J by 6 bases; unmatched bases: 8. The germline V gene has CDR1 SGHRS and CDR2 YFSETQ. The CDR3 protein is CASSLGGTGGGEQYF. CDR3 sequence (DNA): TGCGCCAGCAGCTTGGGGGGGACAGGAGGAGGCGAGCAGTACTTC. Filled out from reference TRBV5-1 and TRBJ2-7, the complete variable domain reads KAGVTQTPRYLIKTRGQQVTLSCSPISGHRSVSWYQQTPGQGLQFLFEYFSETQRNKGNFPGRFSGRQFSNSRSEMNVSTLELGDSALYLCASSLGGTGGGEQYFGPGTRLTVT.

This rearrangement joins TRBV6-5 to TRBJ1-2, with D perhaps TRBD1 (6 bases). The CDR3 runs 12 residues. Germline V CDR1 and CDR2: MNHEY, SVGAGI. Trimming stripped 8 bases from V and 12 bases from J, with 19 bases between. Here the CDR3 reads CASGVSGQIHTF. The DNA for the CDR3 is TGTGCCAGCGGGGTCTCTGGACAGATACACACCTTC.

The J gene is TRBJ2-7, the V gene TRBV4-2, with TRBD2 matching over 11 bases. CDR1 LGHNA and CDR2 YNFKEQ come from the germline V gene. V shed 0 bases, J shed 2 bases, and the junction held 3 bases outside the gene matches. The CDR3 contains 16 residues. The CDR3 spells CASSQDPSGGTYEQYF. DNA for the CDR3: TGTGCCAGCAGCCAAGATCCTAGCGGGGGGACCTACGAGCAGTACTTC.

The chain is built from TRBV28 and TRBJ2-3; 11 bases match TRBD1. CDR1 is MDHEN, CDR2 SYDVKM, per germline. The CDR3 has 16 amino acids. With V trimmed by 7 bases and J by 6 bases, 12 bases remained unmatched. The CDR3 bases are TGTGCCAGCAACGCCGGGACAGGGGGAAGTGTGGATACGCAGTATTTT. Its translation is CASNAGTGGSVDTQYF.

This chain connects TRBV19 to TRBJ1-2; no definite D call. Per the germline V gene, CDR1 is LNHDA and CDR2 is SQIVND (reference sequence). Trimming cost V 4 bases and J 6 bases, with 12 bases left between them. The CDR3 consists of 13 residues. The CDR3 spells CASSTLRSDGYTF. CDR3 DNA: TGTGCCAGTAGTACCTTACGCTCAGATGGCTACACCTTC.

The genes are TRBV7-2 and TRBJ1-6; 8 bases map to TRBD1. V was pared by 4 bases and J by 8 bases, with 13 bases of the junction left unmatched. This CDR3 has 17 residues. Per germline, CDR1 SGHTA and CDR2 FQGNSA. CDR3 in DNA: TGTGCCAGCAGCTCCCGGGGGACAGGACTACAACATTCACCCCTCCACTTT. It encodes CASSSRGTGLQHSPLHF.

With regard to this clone: This clone may be a read error of a much larger clone one base away. This rearrangement joins TRBV28 to TRBJ1-1; D unresolved. V lost 2 bases, J lost 1 base, and 8 bases lay in between. Germline CDR1 MDHEN, CDR2 SYDVKM. This CDR3 has 14 amino acids. Written as DNA, the CDR3 is TGTGCCAGCAGTTTAGGAACAGCGAACACTGAAGCTTTCTTT. Protein product: CASSLGTANTEAFF. Variable domain in full (rest from reference TRBV28 and TRBJ1-1): DVKVTQSSRYLVKRTGEKVFLECVQDMDHENMFWYRQDPGLGLRLIYFSYDVKMKEKGDIPEGYSVSREKKERFSLILESASTNQTSMYLCASSLGTANTEAFFGQGTRLTVV.

The V gene is TRBV28, the J gene TRBJ1-2; D remains ambiguous. The CDR3 spans 15 residues. V lost 5 bases to trimming and J lost 6 bases, with 19 bases between them. Germline values: CDR1 MDHEN, CDR2 SYDVKM. The CDR3 nucleotides are TGTGCCAGCAGTACTGGACTGTTCATGCTCGATGGCTACACCTTC. This translates into CASSTGLFMLDGYTF.